The 18 T cell receptor beta chains below all came from one sample that was sequenced in a study of T cell changes during pregnancy in multiple sclerosis. TCRdb's table, derived via immunoSEQ multiplex PCR, lists solely in-frame clones and lacks some. Altogether 90,000 to 130,000 clones are present, roughly nine tenths being singletons, with the ten largest covering about 1.5%. The sample consisted of peripheral blood, taken in the third trimester of pregnancy. The receptors come from a female donor with multiple sclerosis, enrolled in a pregnancy study.

The gene calls are TRBV5-1 and TRBJ2-3; 7 bases line up with TRBD2. The CDR3 spans 13 residues. Germline lookup yields CDR1 SGHRS and CDR2 YFSETQ. Trimming removed 8 bases from V and 5 bases from J; junction bases left unmatched: 8. In DNA form, the CDR3 reads TGCGCCAGTTTGGCGGGGGTGGGAGATACGCAGTATTTT. Translated: CASLAGVGDTQYF.

V and J are TRBV9 and TRBJ2-5, with 8 bases fitting TRBD1. This CDR3 spans 15 amino acids. Germline V gene sequence: CDR1 SGDLS, CDR2 YYNGEE. V gave up 4 bases and J gave up 4 bases; unmatched junction bases: 9. The CDR3 DNA reads as TGTGCCAGCAGCCCCGGACAGGGTAGGCCAGAGACCCAGTACTTC. This sequence encodes CASSPGQGRPETQYF.

The J gene is TRBJ2-7, the V gene TRBV5-4, with 13 bases that match TRBD2. Germline loops: CDR1 SGHNT, CDR2 YYREEE (reference sequence). J gave up 2 bases and V 3 bases, and 5 bases lay outside the gene matches. The CDR3 extends over 16 amino acids. The CDR3 coding sequence is TGTGCCAGCAGCTCGGGACTAGCGGGGTCTCCCTACGAGCAGTACTTC. Encoded protein: CASSSGLAGSPYEQYF.

The chain uses TRBV7-3 and TRBJ2-2; 8 positions match TRBD1. This CDR3 is 16 amino acids long. V was clipped by 3 bases and J by 6 bases; unmatched bases: 9. CDR1 is SGHTA and CDR2 is FQGTGA in the germline V gene. CDR3 in DNA: TGTGCCAGCAGCTTTACGATTACAGGGGGGTCCGGGGAGCTGTTTTTT. This encodes CASSFTITGGSGELFF.

The V and J genes are TRBV7-8 and TRBJ1-1; D is perhaps TRBD1 (5 bases). The V end lost 2 bases, the J end lost 0 bases, and 16 bases lay between the germline ends. This CDR3 is built from 17 residues. The germline gives CDR1 SGHVS, CDR2 FQNEAQ. The CDR3 reads CASSLKGPGGVNTEAFF. The CDR3 DNA follows: TGTGCCAGCAGCTTAAAGGGGCCCGGGGGTGTGAACACTGAAGCTTTCTTT.

The chain employs TRBV10-1 and TRBJ2-1; D is perhaps TRBD2 (6 bases). The V end was cut by 5 bases, the J end by 7 bases, with 9 bases between. Looked up from germline, CDR1 is WNHNN and CDR2 is SYGVQD (reference sequence). The CDR3 length is 12 residues. The CDR3 DNA reads TGCGCCAGCAGTCGCAGCGGGAATGAGCAGTTCTTC. Its translation: CASSRSGNEQFF.

The chain has TRBV7-9 and TRBJ1-3; TRBD1 matches at 8 bases. The junction had 7 bases not matched to a gene; V was cut back by 4 bases and J by 8 bases. Germline V CDR1 and CDR2: SEHNR, FQNEAQ (reference sequence). The CDR3 covers 14 residues. CDR3 coding DNA: TGTGCCAGCAGCTCGCGGACAGGGCTGCACACCATATATTTT. Translated: CASSSRTGLHTIYF. Looking up the rest from reference TRBV7-9 and TRBJ1-3 gives the full variable domain: DTGVSQNPRHKITKRGQNVTFRCDPISEHNRLYWYRQTLGQGPEFLTYFQNEAQLEKSRLLSDRFSAERPKGSFSTLEIQRTEQGDSAMYLCASSSRTGLHTIYFGEGSWLTVV.

The chain has TRBV5-6 and TRBJ2-3; 7 positions match TRBD1. There are 13 residues in the CDR3. Germline CDR1 SGHDT, CDR2 YYEEEE. V dropped 3 bases and J dropped 3; count of bases not matched to a gene: 1. CDR3 region: CASSSQGTDTQYF. CDR3 bases: TGTGCCAGCAGCTCACAGGGGACAGATACGCAGTATTTT.

This sequence joins TRBV2 and TRBJ1-5, with 11 bases matching TRBD1. The CDR3 consists of 16 residues. Losses at the gene ends were 6 bases for V and 4 bases for J; bases not matched to a gene: 8. The germline V gene encodes CDR1 SNHLY and CDR2 FYNNEI. Written as DNA, the CDR3 is TGTGCCAGCAGGGGGGGACAGGGGGTCCAAAATCAGCCCCAGCATTTT. This sequence encodes CASRGGQGVQNQPQHF. Full variable domain (remainder filled in from reference TRBV2 and TRBJ1-5): EPEVTQTPSHQVTQMGQEVILRCVPISNHLYFYWYRQILGQKVEFLVSFYNNEISEKSEIFDDQFSVERPDGSNFTLKIRSTKLEDSAMYFCASRGGQGVQNQPQHFGDGTRLSIL.

This clone appeared a single time. V and J are TRBV7-9 and TRBJ2-7, with D perhaps TRBD2 (5 bases). This CDR3 region has 12 residues. Germline V gene sequence: CDR1 SEHNR, CDR2 FQNEAQ (reference sequence). Trimming shortened V by 5 bases and J by 5 bases, and 10 bases separated the two germline ends. The CDR3 DNA reads TGTGCCAGCAGCCCAGACGGGGACGAGCAGTACTTC. Translating it yields CASSPDGDEQYF.

The rearrangement joins TRBV28 to TRBJ2-1; TRBD2 matches at 10 bases. CDR1 is MDHEN and CDR2 is SYDVKM in the germline V gene. The trim removed 5 bases at V and 6 bases at J, leaving 10 bases unmatched. This CDR3 spans 16 amino acids. DNA of the CDR3: TGTGCCAGCAGTGCCCCAGCGGGAGGGCCCACCAATGAGCAGTTCTTC. Its translation: CASSAPAGGPTNEQFF.

This chain links TRBV9 with TRBJ1-1; D unresolved. Germline lookup yields CDR1 SGDLS and CDR2 YYNGEE. The CDR3 covers 16 residues. Trimming took 0 bases from V and 1 from J, leaving 13 bases between them. As DNA, the CDR3 is TGTGCCAGCAGCGTAGATGGACTCCGGGGGAACACTGAAGCTTTCTTT. Translating gives CASSVDGLRGNTEAFF.

The rearrangement joins TRBV5-7 to TRBJ1-3; 7 positions agree with TRBD1. TRBV5-7 is an ORF, and what it does is uncertain. The CDR3 runs 18 residues. Trimming took 4 bases from V and 0 from J; bases not matched to a gene: 13. The CDR3 protein is CASSPGQYTLYSGNTIYF. In nucleotides, the CDR3 is TGTGCCAGCAGCCCGGGACAGTACACACTTTACTCTGGAAACACCATATATTTT.

This clone was seen just once. This chain links TRBV7-9 with TRBJ2-1; D may be TRBD2 (6 bases). The CDR3 spans 16 residues. CDR1 is SEHNR and CDR2 is FQNEAQ in the germline V gene (reference sequence). Trimming cost V 2 bases and J 3 bases, with 14 bases left between them. The CDR3 sequence is CASSLRRDLRYNEQFF. The DNA for the CDR3 is TGTGCCAGCAGCTTACGCCGGGACTTACGCTACAATGAGCAGTTCTTC. Full variable domain (remainder filled in from reference TRBV7-9 and TRBJ2-1): DTGVSQNPRHKITKRGQNVTFRCDPISEHNRLYWYRQTLGQGPEFLTYFQNEAQLEKSRLLSDRFSAERPKGSFSTLEIQRTEQGDSAMYLCASSLRRDLRYNEQFFGPGTRLTVL.

The J gene is TRBJ2-3, the V gene TRBV12-1; the table's D call of TRBD1 was not tested on the DNA. TRBV12-1 is assigned pseudogene status. The CDR3 covers 15 residues. The CDR3 sequence: CASSFGRGPTDTQYF. The CDR3 nucleotides are TGTGCCAGCAGCTTTGGCAGGGGACCCACAGATACGCAGTATTTT.

The V gene is TRBV5-6, the J gene TRBJ2-3; the match to TRBD1 covers 10 bases. Per the germline V gene, CDR1 is SGHDT and CDR2 is YYEEEE. V gave up 4 bases and J gave up 2 bases; unmatched junction bases: 4. The CDR3 extends over 15 amino acids. CDR3 sequence (DNA): TGTGCCAGCAGCATCGGGACAGGGGACACAGATACGCAGTATTTT. This encodes CASSIGTGDTDTQYF. Supplemented by reference TRBV5-6 and TRBJ2-3, the full variable domain reads DAGVTQSPTHLIKTRGQQVTLRCSPKSGHDTVSWYQQALGQGPQFIFQYYEEEERQRGNFPDRFSGHQFPNYSSELNVNALLLGDSALYLCASSIGTGDTDTQYFGPGTRLTVL.

The V and J genes are TRBV27 and TRBJ1-6, with 7 positions matching TRBD1. Germline loops: CDR1 MNHEY, CDR2 SMNVEV (reference sequence). The junction had 4 bases not matched to a gene; V was cut back by 2 bases and J by 6 bases. The CDR3 length is 15 residues. The CDR3 sequence is CASSLGGTVNSPLHF. The CDR3 bases are TGTGCCAGCAGTTTAGGAGGGACAGTTAATTCACCCCTCCACTTT.

J is TRBJ2-3 and V is TRBV5-6, with a weak D call TRBD2 (6 bases). The length of the CDR3 is 16 residues. CDR1 and CDR2 (germline): SGHDT, YYEEEE. V was cut by 0 bases and J by 4 bases, with 15 bases left in between. The CDR3 sequence is CASSLARGGGPDTQYF. For the CDR3, the DNA is TGTGCCAGCAGCTTGGCGCGGGGTGGAGGGCCAGATACGCAGTATTTT.